One and the same sample provided the 8 T cell receptor beta chains below, sequenced in a study of blood T cells in healthy people across ages. A second about 7 to 12 cycle PCR used barcoded and J-beta primers. TCRdb itself ran the 5' RACE reads through MiXCR, one entry per CDR3 protein. The sample includes around 650,000 distinct CDR3 sequences, around 43% seen only once; the top ten take around 30%. Sample: blood. The receptors were gathered from an elderly man in good health.

V usage is TRBV11-2 and J usage is TRBJ2-6; D may be TRBD1 (6 bases). The CDR3 totals 18 residues. Trimming removed 1 base at V and 0 bases at J, with 13 bases between. Per germline, CDR1 SGHAT and CDR2 FQNNGV. The CDR3 DNA follows: TGTGCCAGCAGCTTAGTTCTCCGGGACAACTCTGGGGCCAACGTCCTGACTTTC. Translation gives CASSLVLRDNSGANVLTF.

The CDR3 nucleotides are TGCGCCAGCAGCCACCCCGGACTAGACTCCTACGAGCAGTACTTC. Translated: CASSHPGLDSYEQYF. This chain joins TRBV4-1 and TRBJ2-5, with 7 bases fitting TRBD2. The DNA end favors TRBJ2-7, so the J call may be wrong. Per germline, CDR1 MGHRA and CDR2 YSYEKL. The CDR3 loop spans 15 amino acids.

This clonotype appeared a few times. The rearrangement joins TRBV9 to TRBJ2-2; no definite D call. Trimming left V 0 bases short and J 5 bases short, with 11 bases between. This CDR3 is 15 amino acids long. CDR1 and CDR2 (germline): SGDLS, YYNGEE. The CDR3 nucleotides are TGTGCCAGCAGCGTAGGGCGGTTTCTAACCGGGGAGCTGTTTTTT. This codes for CASSVGRFLTGELFF.

This clonotype was detected only a few times. The V gene is TRBV7-2, the J gene TRBJ1-3; no clear D gene. Trimming took off 4 bases at V and 3 bases at J, with 13 bases between the two ends. Germline-derived CDR1 and CDR2 are SGHTA and FQGNSA. This CDR3 has 15 residues. The CDR3 sequence is CASSSRLGLGNTIYF. CDR3 in DNA: TGTGCCAGCAGCTCACGACTCGGTCTTGGAAACACCATATATTTT.

Regarding this clonotype: This may be a read error, as it is one base from a much larger clone. This chain uses TRBV20-1 with TRBJ1-2, with D possibly matching TRBD1 (6 bases). Germline lookup yields CDR1 DFQATT and CDR2 SNEGSKA (reference sequence). The CDR3 extends over 14 amino acids. The germline V and J ends were trimmed by 0 bases and 7 bases, with 15 bases remaining between them. In nucleotides, the CDR3 is TGCAGTGCTAGAGACCCGGACAGCCCCTGTGGCTACACCTTC. As protein: CSARDPDSPCGYTF.

The rearrangement links TRBV2 to TRBJ2-1; the D gene is possibly TRBD2 (6 bases). This CDR3 is 13 amino acids long. V was shortened by 5 bases and J by 3 bases, with 8 bases between the two germline ends. Germline assignment: CDR1 SNHLY and CDR2 FYNNEI. This CDR3 is CASSTTSYNEQFF. The DNA of the CDR3 is TGTGCCAGCAGTACGACTAGCTACAATGAGCAGTTCTTC.

The rearrangement joins TRBV3-1 to TRBJ2-7, with 8 bases matching TRBD2. The germline V gene encodes CDR1 LGHDT and CDR2 YNNKEL (reference sequence). With 8 bases clipped from V and 4 bases from J, the junction kept 7 bases outside the gene matches. The CDR3 extends over 13 amino acids. CDR3 amino acids: CASRGGSEYEQYF. The CDR3 coding sequence is TGTGCCAGCCGCGGGGGGAGCGAGTACGAGCAGTACTTC.

The chain employs TRBV4-2 and TRBJ2-6; D may correspond to TRBD1 or TRBD2 (5 bases each). Trimming removed 0 bases from V and 0 bases from J, with 15 bases in between. This CDR3 spans 19 amino acids. Germline assignment: CDR1 LGHNA and CDR2 YNFKEQ. The CDR3 spells CASSQDLPGRVSGANVLTF. The CDR3 region has the DNA TGTGCCAGCAGCCAAGATCTTCCGGGACGAGTCTCTGGGGCCAACGTCCTGACTTTC.